This passage covers 23 T cell receptor beta chains from one sample sequenced in a study of blood T cells in healthy people across ages. A sample-barcoded 5' primer and a J-beta primer mix were used in a second PCR of roughly 6 to 12 cycles. TCRdb ran MiXCR on the 5' RACE reads and lists one entry per CDR3 protein. The sample yields about 680,000 distinct CDR3 sequences, 49% seen once. Input material: blood. These receptors all come from a woman in her fifties or sixties in good health.

The V and J genes are TRBV6-2 or TRBV6-3 and TRBJ2-2; D could derive from TRBD1 or TRBD2 (5 bases each). Looked up from germline, CDR1 is MNHEY and CDR2 is SVGEGT. V was shortened by 4 bases and J by 5 bases, with 14 bases between the two germline ends. The CDR3 loop spans 15 amino acids. The DNA for the CDR3 is TGTGCCAGCAGTTTCGGGGCAGTTCAGACCGGGGAGCTGTTTTTT. Its protein is CASSFGAVQTGELFF.

J is TRBJ2-5 and V is TRBV20-1, with D perhaps matching TRBD1 (6 bases). Germline assignment: CDR1 DFQATT and CDR2 SNEGSKA (reference sequence). CDR3 size: 12 residues. The V end lost 4 bases, the J end lost 4 bases, and 10 bases lay between the germline ends. In DNA form, the CDR3 reads TGCAGTGCTAACGGGGACATAGAGACCCAGTACTTC. The encoded protein is CSANGDIETQYF.

The chain recombines TRBV3-1 with TRBJ2-5; D is uncertain. The CDR3 covers 17 residues. The V and J ends lost 5 bases and 3 bases respectively, with 22 bases between them. CDR1 LGHDT and CDR2 YNNKEL come from the germline V gene (reference sequence). The CDR3 DNA sequence: TGTGCCAGCAGCTCCCGTTTTGTAGCTCTTCGAGAAGAGACCCAGTACTTC. It is translated as CASSSRFVALREETQYF.

This clonotype was counted a few times. The V call is TRBV7-3, the J call TRBJ2-3; 10 bases match TRBD2. The V and J ends lost 4 bases and 4 bases, in that order; junction bases with no gene match: 2. The germline CDR1 and CDR2 sequences are SGHTA and FQGTGA. This CDR3 has 14 residues. The CDR3 DNA reads as TGTGCCAGCAGCTCCAGCGGGAGGGCAGATACGCAGTATTTT. It yields the protein CASSSSGRADTQYF.

This clonotype showed up just a few times. The chain employs TRBV4-1 and TRBJ1-1; 7 bases are shared with TRBD1. The germline gives CDR1 MGHRA, CDR2 YSYEKL. The junction had 4 bases not matched to a gene; V was cut back by 2 bases and J by 1 base. This CDR3 has 15 amino acids. The CDR3 sequence: CASSQPTGRNTEAFF. The CDR3 DNA is TGCGCCAGCAGCCAACCGACAGGGCGGAACACTGAAGCTTTCTTT.

The V gene is TRBV7-2, the J gene TRBJ2-1; possibly TRBD1 for D (5 bases). The CDR3 is made up of 15 amino acids. Deletions cut 1 base from V and 3 bases from J, with 10 bases between. Germline V gene lookup returns CDR1 SGHTA and CDR2 FQGNSA. The CDR3 region is CASSLGQGFYNEQFF. Here the CDR3 DNA reads TGTGCCAGCAGCTTAGGGCAGGGATTCTACAATGAGCAGTTCTTC. Supplemented by reference TRBV7-2 and TRBJ2-1, the full variable domain reads GAGVSQSPSNKVTEKGKDVELRCDPISGHTALYWYRQSLGQGLEFLIYFQGNSAPDKSGLPSDRFSAERTGGSVSTLTIQRTQQEDSAVYLCASSLGQGFYNEQFFGPGTRLTVL.

This clonotype was recorded a few times. The chain has TRBV24-1 and TRBJ2-1; 11 positions match TRBD2. The germline gives CDR1 KGHDR, CDR2 SFDVKD. CDR3 length: 15 residues. Trimming cost V 5 bases and J 10 bases; bases outside gene matches: 9. CDR3 residues: CATSVRTSGSLEQFF. CDR3 nucleotides: TGTGCCACCAGTGTCCGGACTAGCGGGTCTCTAGAGCAGTTCTTC.

This clonotype is a singleton in its sample. The chain joins TRBV7-3 to TRBJ2-5; no definite D call. The germline V gene has CDR1 SGHTA and CDR2 FQGTGA. The CDR3 extends over 13 amino acids. V was pared by 1 base and J by 7 bases, with 10 bases between. The DNA for the CDR3 is TGTGCCAGCAGCTTAAATTTGTTGGGGACCCAGTACTTC. Translating it yields CASSLNLLGTQYF.

About this clonotype itself: Sequence at one end of the junction differs from germline and may be a read error. The CDR3 region is CASSRVGSCNEQFF. For the CDR3, the DNA is TGTGCCAGCAGCCGAGTCGGCTCCTGCAATGAGCAGTTCTTC. This chain joins TRBV4-2 and TRBJ2-1; D is undetermined. CDR1 is LGHNA and CDR2 is YNFKEQ in the germline V gene. The CDR3 runs to 14 residues.

The CDR3 reads CASRRVLSSGLMQYF. The CDR3 coding sequence is TGTGCCAGCAGGAGGGTCTTATCGTCCGGCCTCATGCAGTATTTT. V usage is TRBV27 and J usage is TRBJ2-3; a possible D gene is TRBD2 (5 bases). This CDR3 is 15 amino acids long. The germline CDR1 and CDR2 sequences are MNHEY and SMNVEV (reference sequence). V was trimmed by 6 bases and J by 11 bases, leaving 24 bases between them.

The chain carries TRBV12-3 or TRBV12-4 and TRBJ1-1; weak D call: TRBD1 (5 bases). This CDR3 contains 12 residues. The ends were cut back, 5 bases at V and 11 bases at J, with 15 bases in the middle. The CDR3 region is CASSRRDHEAFF. As DNA, the CDR3 is TGTGCCAGCAGTCGGAGGGACCACGAGGCTTTCTTT.

The chain links TRBV29-1 to TRBJ2-5; tentative D call: TRBD1 (6 bases). The CDR3 consists of 15 residues. CDR1 is SQVTM and CDR2 is ANQGSEA in the germline V gene. With 4 bases removed from V and 5 bases from J, the gap between germline ends came to 20 bases. CDR3 region: CSVGTPYRVSETQYF. The CDR3 DNA follows: TGCAGCGTTGGGACCCCGTACAGGGTTTCGGAGACCCAGTACTTC.

This clonotype has at least ten counts. The J gene is TRBJ2-7, the V gene TRBV2, with D perhaps TRBD1 (6 bases). The CDR3 length is 13 residues. V dropped 7 bases and J dropped 5 bases, with 15 bases sitting between them. CDR1 is SNHLY and CDR2 is FYNNEI in the germline V gene. The CDR3 DNA is TGTGCCAGCATGGGGGCAGGGTCCCACGAGCAGTACTTC. This codes for CASMGAGSHEQYF.

This clonotype was detected ten times or more. The V and J genes are TRBV14 and TRBJ2-3; 9 bases align to TRBD2. The CDR3 is made up of 13 amino acids. CDR1 SGHDN and CDR2 FVKESK come from the germline V gene. J gave up 8 bases and V 5 bases, and 5 bases lay outside the gene matches. The CDR3 loop is CASSYGLAITQYF. CDR3 bases: TGTGCCAGCAGCTACGGACTAGCGATTACGCAGTATTTT.

V usage is TRBV7-2 and J usage is TRBJ2-5; D is uncertain. Trimming pared 5 bases from V and 2 bases from J, leaving 12 bases between. Germline V gene lookup returns CDR1 SGHTA and CDR2 FQGNSA. CDR3 length: 14 residues. The CDR3 sequence is CASSPGRAQETQYF. CDR3 DNA sequence: TGTGCCAGCAGCCCCGGCCGGGCTCAAGAGACCCAGTACTTC.

As for this clonotype: Possible read error: a much larger clone is one base away. This chain links TRBV6-2 or TRBV6-3 with TRBJ2-3; possibly TRBD2 for D (5 bases). CDR1 and CDR2 from the germline V gene are MNHEY and SVGEGT. Deletions cut 6 bases from V and 5 bases from J, with 15 bases between. The CDR3 is 14 amino acids. The CDR3 sequence is CASRGLLREDTQYF. CDR3 DNA: TGTGCCAGCAGAGGATTGCTCCGGGAAGATACGCAGTATTTT.

This clonotype has a count of ten or more. The chain is built from TRBV29-1 and TRBJ2-5; D is possibly TRBD1 (6 bases). In germline, CDR1 is SQVTM, CDR2 ANQGSEA. V lost 2 bases and J lost 2, with 15 bases in between. The CDR3 length is 15 residues. The CDR3 spells CSVEPGTTPQETQYF. CDR3 in DNA: TGCAGCGTTGAACCCGGGACAACCCCACAAGAGACCCAGTACTTC.

V usage is TRBV6-2 or TRBV6-3 and J usage is TRBJ2-2; 11 nucleotides match TRBD1. V gave up 7 bases and J gave up 5 bases; unmatched junction bases: 9. CDR1 and CDR2 (germline): MNHEY, SVGEGT. This CDR3 comprises 16 residues. CDR3 loop: CASKFSGTGGTGELFF. The CDR3 bases are TGTGCCAGCAAGTTTTCAGGGACAGGGGGTACCGGGGAGCTGTTTTTT.

The rearrangement links TRBV10-3 to TRBJ2-4, with D perhaps matching TRBD2 (6 bases). The CDR3 is 14 residues long. With 0 bases removed from V and 7 bases from J, the gap between germline ends came to 10 bases. CDR1 and CDR2 from the germline V gene are ENHRY and SYGVKD. In nucleotides, the CDR3 is TGTGCCATCAGTGAGTCCGGGGGAGTTAACATTCAGTACTTC. As protein: CAISESGGVNIQYF.

V and J are TRBV5-1 and TRBJ1-1; D unresolved. In germline, CDR1 is SGHRS, CDR2 YFSETQ. CDR3 length: 15 residues. V was clipped by 2 bases and J by 2 bases, with 13 bases between them. CDR3 sequence: CASSFGSGRNTEAFF. The DNA of the CDR3 is TGCGCCAGCAGCTTCGGGTCCGGGAGAAACACTGAAGCTTTCTTT.

This chain joins TRBV30 and TRBJ2-5; D perhaps matches TRBD1 (6 bases). This CDR3 has 13 residues. Germline loops: CDR1 GTSNPN, CDR2 SVGIG (reference sequence). V was clipped by 5 bases and J by 4 bases, with 14 bases between them. The CDR3 spells CAWSRGLGETQYF. DNA of the CDR3: TGTGCCTGGTCCAGGGGTTTAGGAGAGACCCAGTACTTC.

V and J are TRBV2 and TRBJ2-3; the match to TRBD2 covers 12 bases. V was clipped by 1 base and J by 3 bases; unmatched bases: 2. CDR1 and CDR2 (germline): SNHLY, FYNNEI. This CDR3 region has 16 residues. Here the CDR3 DNA reads TGTGCCAGCAGTGAAGGAGGACTAGCGGGAACAGATACGCAGTATTTT. Translated: CASSEGGLAGTDTQYF.

This clonotype was seen more than once but under ten times. The V gene is TRBV5-1, the J gene TRBJ2-3, with D possibly TRBD2 on 5 matching bases. The V gene lost 4 bases and the J gene lost 2 bases, with 17 bases spanning the gap. This CDR3 comprises 16 residues. From germline, CDR1 is SGHRS and CDR2 YFSETQ. The CDR3 sequence: CASSPIKDFNTDTQYF. In DNA, the CDR3 is TGCGCCAGCAGCCCGATAAAGGACTTCAACACAGATACGCAGTATTTT.